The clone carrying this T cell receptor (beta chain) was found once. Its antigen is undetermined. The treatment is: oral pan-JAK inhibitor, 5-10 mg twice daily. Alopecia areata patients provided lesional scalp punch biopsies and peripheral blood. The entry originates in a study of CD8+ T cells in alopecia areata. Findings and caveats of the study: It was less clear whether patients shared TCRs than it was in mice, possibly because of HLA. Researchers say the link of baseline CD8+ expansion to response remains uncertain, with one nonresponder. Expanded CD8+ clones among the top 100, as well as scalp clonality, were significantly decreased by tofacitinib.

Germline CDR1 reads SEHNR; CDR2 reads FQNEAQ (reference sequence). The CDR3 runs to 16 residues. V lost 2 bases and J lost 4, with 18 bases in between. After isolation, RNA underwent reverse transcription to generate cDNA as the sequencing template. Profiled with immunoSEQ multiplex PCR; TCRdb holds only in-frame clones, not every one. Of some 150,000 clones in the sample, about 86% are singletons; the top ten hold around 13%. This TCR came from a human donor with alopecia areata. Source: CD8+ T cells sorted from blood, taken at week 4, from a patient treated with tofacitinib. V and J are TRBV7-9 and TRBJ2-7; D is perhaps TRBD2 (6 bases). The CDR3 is CASSLPEEGRRYEQYF. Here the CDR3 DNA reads TGTGCCAGCAGCTTACCGGAGGAGGGCCGACGGTACGAGCAGTACTTC.